This T cell receptor beta chain was recorded in a study of blood T cell repertoires in COVID-19. Sequencing was performed with immunoSEQ multiplex PCR; in TCRdb, only in-frame clones are kept and a portion is missing. The sample includes about 430,000 clones, roughly 88% of them seen just once. With V trimmed by 9 bases and J by 1 base, 6 bases remained unmatched. Germline V CDR1 and CDR2: MNHEY, SVGAGI. This CDR3 has 14 residues. This clone appeared a few times. This TCR came from a woman aged 18 to 35 who had been exposed to COVID-19. The chain uses TRBV6-5 and TRBJ2-7; 10 positions match TRBD1. Sequenced input: PBMCs or T cells enriched from blood (not recorded which). The CDR3 spells CASDRGRASYEQYF. CDR3 sequence (DNA): TGTGCCAGTGACAGGGGGCGCGCGTCCTACGAGCAGTACTTC.